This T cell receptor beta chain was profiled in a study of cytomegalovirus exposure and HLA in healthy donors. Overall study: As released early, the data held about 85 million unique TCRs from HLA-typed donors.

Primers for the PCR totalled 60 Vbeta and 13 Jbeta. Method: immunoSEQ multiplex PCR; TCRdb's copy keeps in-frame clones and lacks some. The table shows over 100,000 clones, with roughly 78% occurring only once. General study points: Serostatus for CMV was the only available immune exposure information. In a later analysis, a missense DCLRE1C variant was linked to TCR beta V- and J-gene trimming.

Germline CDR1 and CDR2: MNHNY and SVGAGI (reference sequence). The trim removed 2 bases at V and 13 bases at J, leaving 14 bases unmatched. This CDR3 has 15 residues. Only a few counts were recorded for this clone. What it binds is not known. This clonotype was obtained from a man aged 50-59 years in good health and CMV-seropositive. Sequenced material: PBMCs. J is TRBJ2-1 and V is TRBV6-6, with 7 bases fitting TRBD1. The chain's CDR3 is CASSYPGTEQMGQFF. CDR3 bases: TGTGCCAGCAGTTACCCCGGGACAGAACAAATGGGTCAGTTCTTC.